This T cell receptor (beta chain) appears in the sequencing data of a study of control samples from healthy donors and cancer patients (dated by TCRdb to the early 2020s). The germline V gene (reference sequence) provides CDR1 GTSNPN and CDR2 SVGIG. V drops 2 bases and J drops 2 bases, leaving 9 bases in between. Counted from cysteine to phenylalanine, this CDR3 has 13 amino acids. Just CDR3 DNA is preserved here, 39 bases in frame from base 1. As concerns this clone: Its antigen is still unknown. Per-nucleotide qualities are absent, and no much larger clonotype sits a single base away.

The library was made by the immunoSEQ multiplex PCR assay. Sourced from immuneACCESS, this table was stored by TCRdb with only in-frame sequences that have V and J called. A share of the clones is absent; for the studies checked, an unresolved V gene accounts for under half, and the remainder has no known explanation. The sample includes fewer than 150,000 clones, with 75% to 95% observed a single time. Of the sample, more than 2% is held by the ten largest clones. Sequencing was done on a sample of blood. The chain links TRBV30 with TRBJ1-2; the D gene is perhaps TRBD1, from 6 matching bases. This sequence originates from a man between 18 and 29 years old in good health. The DNA sequence is given as TGTGCCTGGAGTCCGACAGGCAACTATGGCTACACCTTC. This gives the protein CAWSPTGNYGYTF.